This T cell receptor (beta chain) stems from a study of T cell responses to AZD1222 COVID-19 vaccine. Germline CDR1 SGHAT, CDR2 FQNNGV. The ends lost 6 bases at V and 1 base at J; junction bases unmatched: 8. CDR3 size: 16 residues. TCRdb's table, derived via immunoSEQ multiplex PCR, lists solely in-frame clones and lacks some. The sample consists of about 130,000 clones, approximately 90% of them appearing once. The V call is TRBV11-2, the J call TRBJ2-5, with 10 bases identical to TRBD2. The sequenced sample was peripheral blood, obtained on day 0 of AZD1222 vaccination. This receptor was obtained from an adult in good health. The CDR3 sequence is CASSQGLAVLQETQYF. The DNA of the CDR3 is TGTGCCAGCAGTCAAGGACTAGCGGTCCTCCAAGAGACCCAGTACTTC.